What follows are 24 T cell receptor beta chains derived from one specimen sequenced in a study of PD-1 blockade in classical Hodgkin lymphoma. Produced via immunoSEQ multiplex PCR; TCRdb's table is partial and in-frame only. The sample lists roughly 12,000 clones; less than 90% were seen once. After autologous stem cell transplantation all patients relapsed, and prior brentuximab vedotin exposure differed between cohorts. CD8+ T cells were isolated from thawed PBMCs by magnetic negative selection. This material consisted of CD8+ T cells from blood, taken at baseline. Every receptor here comes from a human donor with classical Hodgkin lymphoma.

This rearrangement joins TRBV5-8 to TRBJ1-5, with no clear D. This CDR3 has 16 residues. The V end was cut by 2 bases, the J end by 1 base, with 13 bases between. Germline loops: CDR1 SGHTS, CDR2 YDEGEE. This CDR3 is CASSLSSSWSNQPQHF. Here the CDR3 DNA reads TGTGCCAGCAGCTTATCATCGTCTTGGAGCAATCAGCCCCAGCATTTT.

The V gene is TRBV6-6, the J gene TRBJ2-1; a possible D gene is TRBD2 (5 bases). Per germline, CDR1 MNHNY and CDR2 SVGAGI (reference sequence). V was cut by 0 bases and J by 5 bases, with 8 bases left in between. There are 14 residues in the CDR3. Written as DNA, the CDR3 is TGTGCCAGCAGTTACTCGCCTAGCCACAATGAGCAGTTCTTC. Translating gives CASSYSPSHNEQFF.

This chain links TRBV5-8 with TRBJ1-1; possibly TRBD1 for D (5 bases). Germline values: CDR1 SGHTS, CDR2 YDEGEE. This CDR3 spans 16 amino acids. V was cut by 4 bases and J by 5 bases, with 21 bases left in between. CDR3 sequence reads: CASSPDFRAVGTEAFF. The DNA for the CDR3 is TGTGCCAGCAGCCCGGACTTCAGGGCAGTTGGGACTGAAGCTTTCTTT.

The V call is TRBV13, the J call TRBJ2-7, with D perhaps matching TRBD1 (6 bases). The CDR3 is 14 amino acids. Germline V lookup: CDR1 PRHDT, CDR2 FYEKMQ (reference sequence). With 5 bases removed from V and 3 bases from J, the gap between germline ends came to 14 bases. CDR3 loop: CASSPDRSDYEQYF. In DNA, the CDR3 is TGTGCCAGCAGCCCGGACAGATCGGACTACGAGCAGTACTTC. Filled out from reference TRBV13 and TRBJ2-7, the complete variable domain reads AAGVIQSPRHLIKEKRETATLKCYPIPRHDTVYWYQQGPGQDPQFLISFYEKMQSDKGSIPDRFSAQQFSDYHSELNMSSLELGDSALYFCASSPDRSDYEQYFGPGTRLTVT.

This chain joins TRBV2 and TRBJ2-1; D gene uncertain. This CDR3 spans 13 amino acids. V was trimmed by 10 bases and J by 5 bases, leaving 15 bases between them. Germline assignment: CDR1 SNHLY and CDR2 FYNNEI. The CDR3 bases are TGTGCCAAACAGAACCATTTCGACAATGAGCAGTTCTTC. The encoded protein is CAKQNHFDNEQFF.

The rearrangement joins TRBV28 to TRBJ2-7; 8 bases agree with TRBD2. J gave up 4 bases and V 7 bases, and 12 bases lay outside the gene matches. Germline values: CDR1 MDHEN, CDR2 SYDVKM. The CDR3 is 15 residues long. CDR3 amino acids: CASNSGASVPYEQYF. DNA of the CDR3: TGTGCCAGCAATAGCGGGGCCTCAGTCCCTTACGAGCAGTACTTC.

This rearrangement joins TRBV5-1 to TRBJ2-3, with 11 positions matching TRBD2. This CDR3 has 16 residues. The germline V gene encodes CDR1 SGHRS and CDR2 YFSETQ. Trimming took 0 bases from V and 3 from J; bases not matched to a gene: 3. CDR3 loop: CASSLVRLAGTDTQYF. The CDR3 DNA sequence: TGCGCCAGCAGCTTGGTTAGACTAGCGGGAACAGATACGCAGTATTTT.

V is TRBV4-2 and J is TRBJ1-5; D not resolved. V lost 0 bases to trimming and J lost 4 bases, with 7 bases between them. The CDR3 contains 14 residues. The germline gives CDR1 LGHNA, CDR2 YNFKEQ. The CDR3 region is CASSQEDGNQPQHF. The CDR3 DNA reads as TGTGCCAGCAGCCAAGAGGACGGGAATCAGCCCCAGCATTTT.

The chain is built from TRBV7-9 and TRBJ1-1; 7 bases fit TRBD1. The CDR3 covers 14 residues. Germline V gives CDR1 SEHNR, CDR2 FQNEAQ (reference sequence). Germline trimming cut 1 base from V and 9 bases from J; bases unmatched to any gene: 8. The CDR3 bases are TGTGCCAGCAGCTTAGTCCGGGACAGTAGTCAAGCTTTCTTT. Translation gives CASSLVRDSSQAFF.

The chain employs TRBV6-6 and TRBJ2-2, with 7 bases aligning to TRBD1. Trimming at V came to 7 bases and at J to 4 bases, leaving 3 bases not matched to a gene. The CDR3 is 13 residues long. Per germline, CDR1 MNHNY and CDR2 SVGAGI (reference sequence). The CDR3 reads CASTQGTTGELFF. The CDR3 coding sequence is TGTGCCAGCACACAGGGGACCACCGGGGAGCTGTTTTTT.

CDR3 sequence: CAWSVPLDEQYF. CDR3 nucleotide sequence: TGTGCCTGGAGTGTCCCCCTGGACGAGCAGTACTTC. This chain connects TRBV30 to TRBJ2-7; D is uncertain. This CDR3 region has 12 residues. V gave up 0 bases and J gave up 5 bases, with 8 bases separating them. Germline CDR1 and CDR2: GTSNPN and SVGIG (reference sequence).

This clone has more than one count but fewer than ten. The chain employs TRBV15 and TRBJ2-1; the match to TRBD1 covers 8 bases. Trimming cost V 6 bases and J 2 bases; bases outside gene matches: 9. This CDR3 has 16 amino acids. CDR1 is LNHNV and CDR2 is YYDKDF in the germline V gene (reference sequence). Here the CDR3 DNA reads TGTGCCACCAGAAAAAACAGGGGGATGGCCTACAATGAGCAGTTCTTC. Translation: CATRKNRGMAYNEQFF.

The chain links TRBV27 to TRBJ2-5; D not certain. Germline assignment: CDR1 MNHEY and CDR2 SMNVEV (reference sequence). The germline V and J ends were trimmed by 2 bases and 5 bases, with 9 bases remaining between them. CDR3 length: 13 amino acids. This CDR3 is CASSLNFMETQYF. The CDR3 nucleotides read TGTGCCAGCAGTTTAAACTTTATGGAGACCCAGTACTTC.

The rearrangement links TRBV27 to TRBJ2-7, with 10 bases fitting TRBD1. The CDR3 spans 15 residues. Germline loops: CDR1 MNHEY, CDR2 SMNVEV (reference sequence). The ends lost 6 bases at V and 2 bases at J; junction bases unmatched: 7. CDR3 DNA sequence: TGTGCCAGCAGCATAGACAGGGGGCTTCCCTACGAGCAGTACTTC. It translates to CASSIDRGLPYEQYF.

The V gene is TRBV5-1, the J gene TRBJ2-7; no reliable D call. Germline values: CDR1 SGHRS, CDR2 YFSETQ. The CDR3 length is 12 residues. Trimming pared 4 bases from V and 2 bases from J, leaving 7 bases between. The CDR3 coding sequence is TGCGCCAGCAGCACTGACACCTACGAGCAGTACTTC. This codes for CASSTDTYEQYF.

V gene TRBV29-1 combines with J gene TRBJ2-1, with 7 bases matching TRBD2. The CDR3 extends over 13 amino acids. Germline assignment: CDR1 SQVTM and CDR2 ANQGSEA. Germline trimming cut 3 bases from V and 7 bases from J; bases unmatched to any gene: 6. The DNA for the CDR3 is TGCAGCGTTGAGCCAGCGGGAATGAATGAGCAGTTCTTC. Encoded protein: CSVEPAGMNEQFF.

The chain combines TRBV7-9 with TRBJ2-2, with 8 bases identical to TRBD1. The CDR3 runs 16 residues. Trimming removed 5 bases from V and 6 bases from J; junction bases left unmatched: 11. Germline CDR1 SEHNR, CDR2 FQNEAQ (reference sequence). CDR3 in DNA: TGTGCCAGCAGCCCCTCAATCAGGGGGCGCGCCGGGGAGCTGTTTTTT. This codes for CASSPSIRGRAGELFF.

The chain links TRBV18 to TRBJ1-1, with TRBD1 identical over 10 bases. Trimming cost V 3 bases and J 10 bases; bases outside gene matches: 5. The CDR3 has 13 amino acids. Germline assignment: CDR1 KGHSH and CDR2 LQKENI. The CDR3 loop is CASSPFGQGVAFF. In DNA, the CDR3 is TGTGCCAGCTCACCCTTCGGACAGGGGGTAGCTTTCTTT.

The V call is TRBV7-2, the J call TRBJ2-7, with D perhaps being TRBD1 or TRBD2 (5 bases each). CDR1 and CDR2 from the germline V gene are SGHTA and FQGNSA. The CDR3 length is 15 residues. V was shortened by 3 bases and J by 4 bases, with 16 bases between the two germline ends. The CDR3 reads CASSFERGVGYEQYF. The CDR3 nucleotides are TGTGCCAGCAGCTTCGAGCGAGGGGTAGGGTACGAGCAGTACTTC.

V gene TRBV15 combines with J gene TRBJ2-6; D not certain. The V gene's germline CDR1 is LNHNV and CDR2 YYDKDF (reference sequence). The ends were cut back, 3 bases at V and 6 bases at J, with 15 bases in the middle. This CDR3 is built from 16 residues. CDR3 nucleotides: TGTGCCACCAGCAGTAGAGGCCCAAACCCGGCCAACGTCCTGACTTTC. Translation gives CATSSRGPNPANVLTF.

The chain uses TRBV27 and TRBJ2-5; tentatively, D is TRBD2 (6 bases). The CDR3 loop spans 13 amino acids. V dropped 6 bases and J dropped 7 bases, with 15 bases sitting between them. Germline CDR1 MNHEY, CDR2 SMNVEV (reference sequence). The chain's CDR3 is CASSAGAEGTQYF. In DNA, the CDR3 is TGTGCCAGCAGCGCCGGGGCGGAGGGGACCCAGTACTTC.

This clone was seen more than once but under ten times. The CDR3 DNA is TGTGCCAGCAGCGATTTCAGGGGACAGGGGATCTATGGCTACACCTTC. Amino acid sequence: CASSDFRGQGIYGYTF. This chain joins TRBV11-2 and TRBJ1-2, with TRBD1 matching 10 bases. The CDR3 has 16 residues. J was trimmed by 4 bases and V by 5 bases; bases with no gene match: 10. Germline V gene lookup returns CDR1 SGHAT and CDR2 FQNNGV.

This sequence joins TRBV11-3 and TRBJ1-1, with D unresolved. Germline V gene sequence: CDR1 SGHNT, CDR2 YENEEA. The ends were cut back, 3 bases at V and 4 bases at J, with 9 bases in the middle. The CDR3 consists of 13 residues. The CDR3 DNA sequence: TGTGCCAGCAGCTTTAAGAGTGGCACTGAAGCTTTCTTT. This encodes CASSFKSGTEAFF.

V usage is TRBV25-1 and J usage is TRBJ2-2, with D possibly being TRBD2 (6 bases). The CDR3 is 16 residues long. Per germline, CDR1 MGHDK and CDR2 SYGVNS. Trimming removed 1 base at V and 8 bases at J, with 17 bases between. The CDR3 reads CASSESAGTFAGELFF. CDR3 nucleotide sequence: TGTGCCAGCAGTGAATCCGCCGGGACTTTCGCTGGGGAGCTGTTTTTT.